This TCR beta chain was recovered during a study of T-cell reconstitution after alpha-beta-depleted transplantation in children. Study-level findings and limits: TCRbeta diversity was high at day 60 in some patients (a result of surviving recipient T cells and thymic progenitors).

Germline V gene lookup returns CDR1 MDHEN and CDR2 SYDVKM. The CDR3 sequence is 15 residues long. Trimming removed 6 bases from V and 5 bases from J; junction bases left unmatched: 11. Construction of the TCRbeta library involved unique molecular identifiers. TCRdb itself ran the PCR reads through MiXCR, one entry per CDR3 protein. The table includes 600,000 to 700,000 distinct CDR3 sequences, around 13% detected once. This clonotype was detected once. Its specificity is unknown. The rearrangement joins TRBV28 to TRBJ2-7; 9 bases agree with TRBD2. This TCR came from a girl aged 2 to 9 with congenital amegakaryocytic thrombocytopenia, due to receive a stem cell transplant. Material: PBMCs, obtained before TCRalphabeta/CD19-depleted stem cell transplant. The CDR3 nucleotides read TGTGCCAGCAGACCCCAGGTAGCGGGAGTACACGAGCAGTACTTC. Translating gives CASRPQVAGVHEQYF.